One T cell receptor (beta chain) is described in this entry. The antigen remains undetermined. This entry is derived from a study of cytotoxic CD8 clonotypes in ibrutinib-treated CLL. Overall study findings and caveats: The study found clonality rose at ibrutinib response, then fell toward baseline at progression. Patients showed higher baseline clonality than age-matched healthy donors, and it tracked circulating CD8+ T-cell counts.

The CDR3 is 18 amino acids. The V end lost 0 bases, the J end lost 5 bases, and 20 bases lay between the germline ends. Germline CDR1 reads LGHNA; CDR2 reads YSLEER. Clones were sequenced by immunoSEQ multiplex PCR, and TCRdb holds only the in-frame ones, with some missing. The sample lists about 330,000 clones; roughly 67% were seen once. The origin of this receptor is a human donor with chronic lymphocytic leukemia. The chain carries TRBV4-3 and TRBJ2-1, with D perhaps TRBD2 (6 bases). Source: PBMCs, taken after 36 months of ibrutinib treatment. DNA for the CDR3: TGCGCCAGCAGCCAAGATCGGGGGAAAGGAGGTTACCACAATGAGCAGTTCTTC. Its translation is CASSQDRGKGGYHNEQFF.